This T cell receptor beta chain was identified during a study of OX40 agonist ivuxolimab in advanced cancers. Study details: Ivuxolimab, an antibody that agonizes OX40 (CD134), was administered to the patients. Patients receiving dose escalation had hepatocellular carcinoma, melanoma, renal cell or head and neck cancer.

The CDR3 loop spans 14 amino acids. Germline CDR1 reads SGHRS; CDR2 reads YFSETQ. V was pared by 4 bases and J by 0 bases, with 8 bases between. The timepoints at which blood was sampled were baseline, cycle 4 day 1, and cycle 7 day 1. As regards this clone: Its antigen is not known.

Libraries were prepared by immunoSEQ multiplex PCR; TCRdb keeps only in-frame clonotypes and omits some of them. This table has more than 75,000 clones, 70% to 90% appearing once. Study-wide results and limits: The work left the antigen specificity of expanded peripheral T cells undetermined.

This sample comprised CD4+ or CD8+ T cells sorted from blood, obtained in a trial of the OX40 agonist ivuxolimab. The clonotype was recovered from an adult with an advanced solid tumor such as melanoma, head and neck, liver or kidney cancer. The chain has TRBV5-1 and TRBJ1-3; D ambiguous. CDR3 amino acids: CASSPGSSGNTIYF. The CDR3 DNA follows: TGCGCCAGCAGCCCCGGAAGCTCTGGAAACACCATATATTTT.